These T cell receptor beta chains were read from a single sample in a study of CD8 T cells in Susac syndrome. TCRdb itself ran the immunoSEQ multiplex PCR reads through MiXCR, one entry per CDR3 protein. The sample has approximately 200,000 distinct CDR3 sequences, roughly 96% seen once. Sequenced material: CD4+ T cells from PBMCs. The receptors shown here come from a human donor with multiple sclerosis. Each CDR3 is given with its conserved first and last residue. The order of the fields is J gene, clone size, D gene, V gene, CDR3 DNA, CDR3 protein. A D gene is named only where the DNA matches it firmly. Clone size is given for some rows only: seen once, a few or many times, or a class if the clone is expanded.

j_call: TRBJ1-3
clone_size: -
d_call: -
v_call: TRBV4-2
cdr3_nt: TGTGCCAGCAGCCCCGGCAGGACTTCTGGAAACACCATATATTTT
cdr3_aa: CASSPGRTSGNTIYF

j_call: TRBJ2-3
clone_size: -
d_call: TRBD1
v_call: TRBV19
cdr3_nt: TGTGCCAGTAGGTTTCAGGGACAGGGGGGCCCAGATACGCAGTATTTT
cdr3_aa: CASRFQGQGGPDTQYF

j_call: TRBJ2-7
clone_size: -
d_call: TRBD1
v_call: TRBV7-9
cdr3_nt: TGTGCCAGCAGCTGGGCCACGACGGGACAGGGAGAGGACGAGCAGTACTTC
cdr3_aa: CASSWATTGQGEDEQYF

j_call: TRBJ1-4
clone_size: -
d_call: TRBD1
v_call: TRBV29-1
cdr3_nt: TGCAGCGTTCAGGGGGGGAATGAAAAACTGTTTTTT
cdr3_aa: CSVQGGNEKLFF

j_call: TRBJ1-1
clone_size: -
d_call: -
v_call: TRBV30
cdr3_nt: TGTGCCTGGGCGACTGGCGCGGTAGCTTTCTTT
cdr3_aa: CAWATGAVAFF

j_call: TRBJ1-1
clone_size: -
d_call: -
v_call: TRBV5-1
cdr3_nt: TGCGCCAGCAGCTTGAACAGGGAGGCTGAAGCTTTCTTT
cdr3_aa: CASSLNREAEAFF

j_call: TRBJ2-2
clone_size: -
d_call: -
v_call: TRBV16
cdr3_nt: TGTGCCAGCAGCCGCCTAAGAAGGTCGAACACCGGGGAGCTGTTTTTT
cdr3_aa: CASSRLRRSNTGELFF

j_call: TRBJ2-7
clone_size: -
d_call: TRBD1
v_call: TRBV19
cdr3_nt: TGTGCCAGTAGTAGGACAGGACCTTCCTACGAGCAGTACTTC
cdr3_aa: CASSRTGPSYEQYF

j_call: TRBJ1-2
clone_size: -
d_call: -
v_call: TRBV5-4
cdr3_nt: TGTGCCAGCAGGGGGGGGGCGGTAGGCTACACCTTC
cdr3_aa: CASRGGAVGYTF

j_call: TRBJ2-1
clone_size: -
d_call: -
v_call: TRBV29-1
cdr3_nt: TGCAGCGCCGACCCATCGTCCAATGAGCAGTTCTTC
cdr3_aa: CSADPSSNEQFF

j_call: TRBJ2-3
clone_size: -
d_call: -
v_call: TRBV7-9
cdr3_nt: TGTGCCAGCACGCCGATGGATGGACACACAGATACGCAGTATTTT
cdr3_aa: CASTPMDGHTDTQYF

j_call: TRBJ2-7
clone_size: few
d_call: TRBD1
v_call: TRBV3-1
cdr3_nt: TGTGCCAGCAGCCTAGACAGGGAAGGCTACGAGCAGTACTTC
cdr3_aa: CASSLDREGYEQYF

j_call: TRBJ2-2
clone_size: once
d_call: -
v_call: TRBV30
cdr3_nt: TGTGCCCGGATGGACAATCTGAACACCGGGGAGCTGTTTTTT
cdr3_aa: CARMDNLNTGELFF

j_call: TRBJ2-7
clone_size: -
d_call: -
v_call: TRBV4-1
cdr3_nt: TGCGCCAGCAGCCAAGAGACTAAGATCCGCTCCTACGAGCAGTACTTC
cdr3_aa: CASSQETKIRSYEQYF

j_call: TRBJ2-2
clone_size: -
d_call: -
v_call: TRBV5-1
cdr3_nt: TGCGCCAGCAGCTTGGGGGAAACCCACACCGGGGAGCTGTTTTTT
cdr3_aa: CASSLGETHTGELFF

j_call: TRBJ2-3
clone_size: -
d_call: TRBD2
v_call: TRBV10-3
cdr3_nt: TGTGCCATCTTAGCGGGGGGCACAGATACGCAGTATTTT
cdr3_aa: CAILAGGTDTQYF

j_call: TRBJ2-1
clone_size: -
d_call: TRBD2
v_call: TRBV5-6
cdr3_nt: TGTGCCAGCAGCTGGGGTTTCGGCGGTAGCGGGGGAAATGAGCAGTTCTTC
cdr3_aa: CASSWGFGGSGGNEQFF

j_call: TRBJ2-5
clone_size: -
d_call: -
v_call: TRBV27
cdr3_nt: TGTGCCAGCAGTTACAACCCTCGGCCCAAGGCGGAGACCCAGTACTTC
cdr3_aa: CASSYNPRPKAETQYF

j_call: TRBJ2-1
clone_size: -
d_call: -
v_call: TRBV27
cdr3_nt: TGTGCCAGCGGGGGAGTTGAGCAGTTCTTC
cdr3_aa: CASGGVEQFF

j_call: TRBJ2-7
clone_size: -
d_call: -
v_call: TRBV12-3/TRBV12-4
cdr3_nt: TGTGCCAGCAGTTTACCAAGGTTAGAGTACTTC
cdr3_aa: CASSLPRLEYF

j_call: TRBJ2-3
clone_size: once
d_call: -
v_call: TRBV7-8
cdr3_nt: TGTGCCAGCAGCTTAGCGCCGGGCGATACGCAGTATTTT
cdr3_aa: CASSLAPGDTQYF

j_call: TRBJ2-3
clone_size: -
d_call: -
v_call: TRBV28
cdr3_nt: TGTGCCAGCAGAAGCAGGGGTCCAGATACGCAGTATTTT
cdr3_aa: CASRSRGPDTQYF

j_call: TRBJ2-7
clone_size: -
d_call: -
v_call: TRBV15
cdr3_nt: TGTGCCACCAGAAGTAATGGAGGGATCGCGCCCTACGAGCAGTACTTC
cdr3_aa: CATRSNGGIAPYEQYF